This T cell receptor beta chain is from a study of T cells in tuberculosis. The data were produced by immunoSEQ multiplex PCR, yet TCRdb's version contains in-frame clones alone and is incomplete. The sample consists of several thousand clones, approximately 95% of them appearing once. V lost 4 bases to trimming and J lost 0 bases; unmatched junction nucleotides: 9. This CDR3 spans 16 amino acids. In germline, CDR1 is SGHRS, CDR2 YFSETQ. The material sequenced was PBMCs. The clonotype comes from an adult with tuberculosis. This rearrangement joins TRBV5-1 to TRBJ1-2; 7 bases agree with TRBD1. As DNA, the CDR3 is TGCGCCAGCAGCCCGGACAGGACCCGAGCTAACTATGGCTACACCTTC. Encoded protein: CASSPDRTRANYGYTF.